These 29 T cell receptor beta chains share one sample of origin, sequenced in a study of CD8 T cell repertoires and HIV-1 epitope variants. No cognate antigen is known for these TCRs. The repertoire was sequenced with immunoSEQ multiplex PCR; TCRdb's copy has only in-frame clones and lacks some. The sample comprises 2,700 or so clones, around 61% of which are singletons, and approximately 45% rests with the top ten. Sequencing used cultured CD8+ T cells derived from PBMCs. Receptors were obtained from a male donor with HIV.

The chain combines TRBV30 with TRBJ1-3; D might be TRBD1 (5 bases). The V and J ends lost 4 bases and 0 bases respectively, with 13 bases between them. CDR3 length equals 15 residues. The V gene's germline CDR1 is GTSNPN and CDR2 SVGIG (reference sequence). CDR3 bases: TGTGCCTGGATATCGGGGGAACGCTCTGGAAACACCATATATTTT. As protein: CAWISGERSGNTIYF.

This chain joins TRBV28 and TRBJ1-3, with D unclear. Between the trimmed V and J ends, which lost 8 bases and 0 bases, there was a span of 14 bases. CDR3 size: 15 residues. Germline CDR1 reads MDHEN; CDR2 reads SYDVKM. The CDR3 bases are TGTGCCAGCTCGTGGAGGGTGATCTCTGGAAACACCATATATTTT. Amino acid sequence: CASSWRVISGNTIYF.

The CDR3 bases are TGCAGCGTTAGTTTTGGTCTAGTGGGACTAGCAGATACGCAGTATTTT. This gives the protein CSVSFGLVGLADTQYF. This sequence joins TRBV29-1 and TRBJ2-3, with 8 bases identical to TRBD2. The V and J ends lost 5 bases and 4 bases, in that order; junction bases with no gene match: 14. The CDR3 loop spans 16 amino acids. The germline gives CDR1 SQVTM, CDR2 ANQGSEA.

The V and J genes are TRBV28 and TRBJ1-2; possible D gene TRBD1, 5 bases. This CDR3 is built from 15 residues. In germline, CDR1 is MDHEN, CDR2 SYDVKM. V lost 6 bases to trimming and J lost 3 bases, with 17 bases between them. CDR3 sequence: CASSPYTGGDYGYTF. CDR3 nucleotide sequence: TGTGCCAGCAGCCCATACACAGGTGGAGACTATGGCTACACCTTC.

This chain joins TRBV4-3 and TRBJ2-3; D is tentatively TRBD1 or TRBD2 (5 bases each). CDR3 length: 18 amino acids. The germline CDR1 and CDR2 sequences are LGHNA and YSLEER. V lost 5 bases, J lost 1 base, and 22 bases lay in between. The CDR3 DNA reads TGCGCCAGCAGCAGAGACCTCCGGGACCCCCGGCGCACAGATACGCAGTATTTT. As protein: CASSRDLRDPRRTDTQYF.

The genes are TRBV9 and TRBJ2-7; D unresolved. Germline assignment: CDR1 SGDLS and CDR2 YYNGEE. This CDR3 region has 13 residues. V lost 0 bases and J 1 base, leaving 5 bases between the germline ends. CDR3 sequence reads: CASSVEGSYEQYF. CDR3 nucleotide sequence: TGTGCCAGCAGCGTAGAAGGGTCCTACGAGCAGTACTTC. The variable domain in full, with the rest retrieved from reference TRBV9 and TRBJ2-7, is DSGVTQTPKHLITATGQRVTLRCSPRSGDLSVYWYQQSLDQGLQFLIQYYNGEERAKGNILERFSAQQFPDLHSELNLSSLELGDSALYFCASSVEGSYEQYFGPGTRLTVT.

V is TRBV10-1 and J is TRBJ2-1; no definite D call. Germline V gene data show CDR1 as WNHNN and CDR2 as SYGVQD (reference sequence). The CDR3 is 15 amino acids. The V end lost 3 bases, the J end lost 4 bases, and 13 bases lay between the germline ends. The CDR3 DNA sequence: TGCGCCAGCAGTGACGCCCGGATAGATTACAATGAGCAGTTCTTC. Translation: CASSDARIDYNEQFF.

The rearrangement joins TRBV27 to TRBJ1-2, with D perhaps matching TRBD1 (6 bases). Per germline, CDR1 MNHEY and CDR2 SMNVEV (reference sequence). Trimming took 2 bases from V and 5 from J, leaving 12 bases between them. The CDR3 runs 14 residues. The CDR3 here is CASSLGQGRYGYTF. The CDR3 nucleotides are TGTGCCAGCAGTTTAGGGCAGGGGAGGTATGGCTACACCTTC.

This chain joins TRBV5-1 and TRBJ2-6; D ambiguous. There are 14 residues in the CDR3. CDR1 is SGHRS and CDR2 is YFSETQ in the germline V gene. The germline V and J ends were trimmed by 7 bases and 18 bases, with 26 bases remaining between them. The DNA of the CDR3 is TGCGCCAGCCAACAGCCATCGGTTCACAAAGTCGGGACTTTC. It is translated as CASQQPSVHKVGTF.

This clone was seen more than once but under ten times. The CDR3 coding sequence is TGTGCCAGCAGCCCCCAGGCGATCCCGAACACTGAAGCTTTCTTT. It yields the protein CASSPQAIPNTEAFF. V and J are TRBV11-1 and TRBJ1-1; D not certain. Germline CDR1 and CDR2: SGHAT and FQDESV (reference sequence). The CDR3 length is 15 residues. V shed 5 bases and J shed 1 base, with 14 bases lying between them.

The J gene is TRBJ1-2, the V gene TRBV4-3; D is unresolved. The CDR3 contains 15 residues. Germline assignment: CDR1 LGHNA and CDR2 YSLEER. V lost 2 bases to trimming and J lost 4 bases, with 14 bases between them. In nucleotides, the CDR3 is TGCGCCAGCAGCCAACATACCCGGGATCTCTATGGCTACACCTTC. It yields the protein CASSQHTRDLYGYTF.

The chain employs TRBV28 and TRBJ2-3; no firm D call. Germline-derived CDR1 and CDR2 are MDHEN and SYDVKM. Trimming left V 5 bases short and J 0 bases short, with 9 bases between. The CDR3 is 14 amino acids. Here the CDR3 reads CASSPVVSTDTQYF. CDR3 coding DNA: TGTGCCAGCAGTCCGGTAGTAAGCACAGATACGCAGTATTTT.

The chain recombines TRBV4-1 with TRBJ2-7; 7 nucleotides agree with TRBD2. With 0 bases clipped from V and 4 bases from J, the junction kept 6 bases outside the gene matches. The CDR3 spans 15 residues. Per the germline V gene, CDR1 is MGHRA and CDR2 is YSYEKL. CDR3 coding DNA: TGCGCCAGCAGCCAAGATATGGGGGGGGTATACGAGCAGTACTTC. Its protein is CASSQDMGGVYEQYF.

The chain has TRBV7-9 and TRBJ2-2; possible D gene TRBD1, 5 bases. The CDR3 is 15 amino acids. V was pared by 3 bases and J by 5 bases, with 13 bases between. From germline, CDR1 is SEHNR and CDR2 FQNEAQ (reference sequence). Written as DNA, the CDR3 is TGTGCCAGCAGCTTTGGGCTAGACAGTACCGGGGAGCTGTTTTTT. Its translation: CASSFGLDSTGELFF.

This clone was recorded a few times. The chain has TRBV14 and TRBJ1-3, with D possibly TRBD1 on 5 matching bases. Trimming removed 0 bases from V and 1 base from J, with 13 bases in between. The V gene's germline CDR1 is SGHDN and CDR2 FVKESK. There are 17 residues in the CDR3. CDR3 sequence: CASSQEPGRMSGNTIYF. CDR3 nucleotide sequence: TGTGCCAGCAGCCAAGAACCAGGGAGGATGTCTGGAAACACCATATATTTT.

The chain links TRBV14 to TRBJ2-1; 13 bases align to TRBD2. V was pared by 4 bases and J by 3 bases, with 3 bases of the junction left unmatched. The CDR3 totals 16 residues. The V gene's germline CDR1 is SGHDN and CDR2 FVKESK. Here the CDR3 DNA reads TGTGCCAGCAGCCCTAGGACTAGCGGGGGCTACAATGAGCAGTTCTTC. Translation gives CASSPRTSGGYNEQFF.

As regards this clone: Germline and junction disagree at one end, which may indicate a read error. The chain recombines TRBV11-2 with TRBJ2-1, with 7 bases matching TRBD2. This CDR3 has 15 amino acids. The germline CDR1 and CDR2 sequences are SGHAT and FQNNGV. The CDR3 protein is CASSGEEFGGRIIIF. The CDR3, as DNA: TGTGCCAGCAGCGGTGAGGAGTTTGGCGGGAGAATCATTATCTTC.

In this sample, this clone turned up a few times. V and J are TRBV27 and TRBJ2-7, with D tentatively TRBD1 (5 bases). Trimming shortened V by 1 base and J by 0 bases, and 10 bases separated the two germline ends. This CDR3 has 15 amino acids. Germline-derived CDR1 and CDR2 are MNHEY and SMNVEV (reference sequence). CDR3 nucleotide sequence: TGTGCCAGCAGTTTATTGGCAGGGTCCTCCTACGAGCAGTACTTC. This translates into CASSLLAGSSYEQYF.

The gene calls are TRBV29-1 and TRBJ2-7; 10 nucleotides align to TRBD1. Germline V CDR1 and CDR2: SQVTM, ANQGSEA. The CDR3 is 13 amino acids. V shed 7 bases and J 6 bases; nucleotides not matched to a gene: 9. Written as DNA, the CDR3 is TGCAGCGGCCGACAGGGGGCGTTGAGCGAGCAGTACTTC. Residues: CSGRQGALSEQYF.

J is TRBJ2-7 and V is TRBV4-2; D not resolved. The germline CDR1 and CDR2 sequences are LGHNA and YNFKEQ. V was shortened by 0 bases and J by 3 bases, with 3 bases between the two germline ends. This CDR3 region has 12 residues. CDR3 coding DNA: TGTGCCAGCAGCCAAGATAGCTACGAGCAGTACTTC. This encodes CASSQDSYEQYF.

This chain links TRBV28 with TRBJ1-2; no reliable D call. The CDR3 is made up of 15 amino acids. V gave up 6 bases and J gave up 7 bases, with 21 bases separating them. Germline CDR1 and CDR2: MDHEN and SYDVKM. CDR3: CASSPTVKSLGGYTF. The CDR3 coding sequence is TGTGCCAGCAGCCCGACGGTCAAATCCCTGGGTGGCTACACCTTC.

In this sample, this clone turned up a few times. The rearrangement links TRBV20-1 to TRBJ1-1; no reliable D call. The ends were cut back, 6 bases at V and 8 bases at J, with 7 bases in the middle. From germline, CDR1 is DFQATT and CDR2 SNEGSKA (reference sequence). The CDR3 is 9 amino acids. For the CDR3, the DNA is TGCAGTGCCCGGCGGGAAGCTTTCTTT. This encodes CSARREAFF.

CDR3 loop: CSVEVGLAAKEQYF. In nucleotides, the CDR3 is TGCAGCGTTGAAGTGGGACTAGCGGCGAAGGAGCAGTACTTC. The chain employs TRBV29-1 and TRBJ2-7; 11 nucleotides line up with TRBD2. The CDR3 totals 14 residues. V lost 1 base and J lost 7; bases outside the gene matches: 6. Germline V CDR1 and CDR2: SQVTM, ANQGSEA.

This clone turned up a few times. The chain joins TRBV9 to TRBJ2-2; 8 nucleotides align to TRBD1. J lost 4 bases, V lost 0 bases, and 8 bases had no gene match. Germline V gene lookup returns CDR1 SGDLS and CDR2 YYNGEE. The CDR3 length is 17 residues. CDR3 loop: CASSVENTGGFTGELFF. DNA for the CDR3: TGTGCCAGCAGCGTAGAAAACACAGGGGGTTTCACCGGGGAGCTGTTTTTT.

The chain recombines TRBV4-2 with TRBJ2-2; D perhaps matches TRBD1 (5 bases). CDR3 size: 14 residues. The germline gives CDR1 LGHNA, CDR2 YNFKEQ. V was clipped by 4 bases and J by 1 base, with 7 bases between them. CDR3 coding DNA: TGTGCCAGCAGCCCCGACAGGAACACCGGGGAGCTGTTTTTT. It translates to CASSPDRNTGELFF.

The V and J genes are TRBV28 and TRBJ1-2; no reliable D call. Per the germline V gene, CDR1 is MDHEN and CDR2 is SYDVKM. The CDR3 contains 15 residues. V was trimmed by 8 bases and J by 4 bases, leaving 20 bases between them. CDR3 DNA sequence: TGTGCCAGCTCCCCTTGGAGAGTTGACGTCTATGGCTACACCTTC. Translation: CASSPWRVDVYGYTF.

This clone showed up just a few times. The chain combines TRBV1 with TRBJ2-6; the table calls TRBD1, which could not be checked here. TRBV1 has pseudogene status. CDR3 length equals 17 residues. CDR3 coding DNA: TGCACCAGCAGTCACAGGTGTGCACAAAGTCGGGCCAACGTCCTGACTTTC. This gives the protein CTSSHRCAQSRANVLTF.

The chain uses TRBV14 and TRBJ2-7; tentative D call: TRBD1 (6 bases). Trimming took 0 bases from V and 4 from J, leaving 10 bases between them. Germline loops: CDR1 SGHDN, CDR2 FVKESK. CDR3 length equals 14 residues. CDR3 sequence: CASSQEGQGYEQYF. The CDR3 DNA is TGTGCCAGCAGCCAAGAAGGGCAGGGGTACGAGCAGTACTTC.

The DNA for the CDR3 is TGTGCCAGCAGTTTTATTTTGGCAGGGGGTCCCGATACGCAGTATTTT. It specifies CASSFILAGGPDTQYF. J is TRBJ2-3 and V is TRBV27; 7 bases fit TRBD1. The CDR3 contains 16 residues. CDR1 MNHEY and CDR2 SMNVEV come from the germline V gene (reference sequence). V lost 3 bases, J lost 6 bases, and 12 bases stayed unmatched.